These 10 T cell receptor beta chains came from one sample sequenced in a study of blood T cell repertoires in COVID-19. The method was immunoSEQ multiplex PCR; TCRdb's version includes in-frame clones alone and lacks a portion of them. Found here are some 30,000 clones, around 90% of them singletons; the top ten hold about 15%. The sample was peripheral blood. The receptors here all came from a human donor with active COVID-19. The donor label of this sample is uncertain.

The V gene is TRBV9, the J gene TRBJ2-3; 10 nucleotides align to TRBD2. J was trimmed by 6 bases and V by 0 bases; bases with no gene match: 7. CDR3 size: 16 residues. CDR1 SGDLS and CDR2 YYNGEE come from the germline V gene. CDR3 sequence reads: CASSVGLAGASDTQYF. CDR3 DNA: TGTGCCAGCAGCGTAGGGCTAGCGGGAGCTTCCGATACGCAGTATTTT.

The chain employs TRBV30 and TRBJ2-3, with TRBD2 identical over 7 bases. The germline gives CDR1 GTSNPN, CDR2 SVGIG (reference sequence). V was clipped by 5 bases and J by 0 bases; unmatched bases: 2. The CDR3 runs to 13 residues. CDR3 bases: TGTGCCTGGGGGAGGGCTAGCACAGATACGCAGTATTTT. It yields the protein CAWGRASTDTQYF.

The chain combines TRBV9 with TRBJ2-1; D gene uncertain. The length of the CDR3 is 15 residues. Germline V gene data show CDR1 as SGDLS and CDR2 as YYNGEE. Trimming pared 0 bases from V and 5 bases from J, leaving 12 bases between. The CDR3 DNA follows: TGTGCCAGCAGCGTAGGAGAGTGGCTAGACAATGAGCAGTTCTTC. As protein: CASSVGEWLDNEQFF.

CDR3 sequence: CASSPGQDYGYTF. DNA for the CDR3: TGTGCCAGCTCACCAGGGCAGGACTATGGCTACACCTTC. The chain employs TRBV18 and TRBJ1-2; D not resolved. CDR1 is KGHSH and CDR2 is LQKENI in the germline V gene. With 2 bases removed from V and 3 bases from J, the gap between germline ends came to 7 bases. This CDR3 contains 13 residues. Filled out from reference TRBV18 and TRBJ1-2, the complete variable domain reads NAGVMQNPRHLVRRRGQEARLRCSPMKGHSHVYWYRQLPEEGLKFMVYLQKENIIDESGMPKERFSAEFPKEGPSILRIQQVVRGDSAAYFCASSPGQDYGYTFGSGTRLTVV.

The chain uses TRBV7-2 and TRBJ2-2; D uncertain. The CDR3 sequence is 15 residues long. CDR1 and CDR2 (germline): SGHTA, FQGNSA. The V and J ends lost 5 bases and 7 bases respectively, with 17 bases between them. The CDR3 region is CASSPDRGPDGELFF. The DNA of the CDR3 is TGTGCCAGCAGCCCTGACCGAGGCCCGGACGGGGAGCTGTTTTTT. The whole variable domain, filled in from reference TRBV7-2 and TRBJ2-2, reads GAGVSQSPSNKVTEKGKDVELRCDPISGHTALYWYRQSLGQGLEFLIYFQGNSAPDKSGLPSDRFSAERTGGSVSTLTIQRTQQEDSAVYLCASSPDRGPDGELFFGEGSRLTVL.

V is TRBV12-5 and J is TRBJ1-4; tentative D call: TRBD1 (6 bases). The CDR3 covers 15 residues. The V and J ends lost 8 bases and 5 bases respectively, with 18 bases between them. Germline CDR1 and CDR2: LGHNT and FRNRAP. In DNA, the CDR3 is TGTGCTAGTCGGCCCTCGGGGGGGGGCAATGAAAAACTGTTTTTT. Amino acid sequence: CASRPSGGGNEKLFF.

The CDR3 here is CASSVGEGADTQYF. CDR3 bases: TGTGCCAGCAGTGTCGGGGAGGGAGCAGATACGCAGTATTTT. The rearrangement joins TRBV25-1 to TRBJ2-3; 7 bases are shared with TRBD2. The CDR3 sequence is 14 residues long. Germline V gene sequence: CDR1 MGHDK, CDR2 SYGVNS. J gave up 4 bases and V 4 bases, and 5 bases lay outside the gene matches. The whole variable domain, filled in from reference TRBV25-1 and TRBJ2-3, reads EADIYQTPRYLVIGTGKKITLECSQTMGHDKMYWYQQDPGMELHLIHYSYGVNSTEKGDLSSESTVSRIRTEHFPLTLESARPSHTSQYLCASSVGEGADTQYFGPGTRLTVL.

V usage is TRBV18 and J usage is TRBJ1-5; no firm D call. With 6 bases removed from V and 1 base from J, the gap between germline ends came to 13 bases. The CDR3 totals 15 residues. Per germline, CDR1 KGHSH and CDR2 LQKENI. The CDR3, as DNA: TGTGCCAGCTCGTCAGGAACTCGGAGCAATCAGCCCCAGCATTTT. Amino acids: CASSSGTRSNQPQHF.

V usage is TRBV7-9 and J usage is TRBJ2-7; 8 bases fit TRBD1. The CDR3 loop spans 15 amino acids. CDR1 and CDR2 (germline): SEHNR, FQNEAQ (reference sequence). J was trimmed by 4 bases and V by 4 bases; bases with no gene match: 9. The CDR3 is CASSSSGQGNYEQYF. The CDR3 nucleotides read TGTGCCAGCAGCTCATCCGGACAGGGCAATTACGAGCAGTACTTC.

This clone was detected only once. The chain carries TRBV5-1 and TRBJ2-7, with D possibly matching TRBD2 (5 bases). V lost 3 bases, J lost 0 bases, and 16 bases lay in between. Germline V gene lookup returns CDR1 SGHRS and CDR2 YFSETQ. This CDR3 contains 16 residues. Here the CDR3 DNA reads TGCGCCAGCAGCTCCGGACTCCCTCAACCCTCCTACGAGCAGTACTTC. Its translation: CASSSGLPQPSYEQYF.